This paragraph reports one TCR beta chain. Its matching antigen is unknown. The germline V gene has CDR1 SGHAT and CDR2 FQDESV (reference sequence). V lost 2 bases and J 0 bases, leaving 5 bases between the germline ends. This CDR3 has 15 residues. This specimen belongs to a study of shared clonotypes between healthy human individuals. Clones were read by immunoSEQ multiplex PCR, and TCRdb kept only the in-frame ones, dropping some. The repertoire consists of millions of clones, with more than 80% occurring once and the leading ten covering around 0.14%. The study, taken as a whole, reports: Even with large depth, rarefaction showed that sorted-subset sequencing was incomplete. Relative to clonotypes present in all four donors, those not shared had lower generation probabilities.

This chain joins TRBV11-1 and TRBJ1-6; no firm D call. Sequencing used naive CD4+ T cells sorted from blood. Subset indicated: CD45RA+ positively selected. The clonotype comes from a young man in good health. The CDR3 region is CASSLLDSYNSPLHF. As DNA, the CDR3 is TGTGCCAGCAGCTTACTGGACTCCTATAATTCACCCCTCCACTTT.